This TCR beta chain was recovered during a study of blood T cells in healthy people across ages. Trimming cost V 7 bases and J 8 bases, with 9 bases left between them. The germline V gene encodes CDR1 SNHLY and CDR2 FYNNEI. The CDR3 has 12 amino acids. Primers used in a second PCR of about 7 to 11 cycles were a sample-barcoded 5' primer and a J-beta primer mix. TCRdb re-analysed the 5' RACE reads in MiXCR, keeping a single row per CDR3 protein. The profile shows more than 800,000 distinct CDR3 sequences, under 55% of them singletons. The receptor's source is a woman aged 55 to 70 in good health. The chain links TRBV2 to TRBJ1-6; D is unclear. Material: blood. CDR3: CASNNGDSPLHF. The CDR3 nucleotides read TGTGCCAGCAATAACGGGGATTCACCCCTCCACTTT.